The 30 T cell receptor beta chains given below trace back to one sample, sequenced in a study of T cell responses to AZD1222 COVID-19 vaccine. TCRdb's table, derived via immunoSEQ multiplex PCR, lists solely in-frame clones and lacks some. The sample yields fewer than 120,000 clones, around 81% seen once. Here the sequenced sample was peripheral blood, taken on day 0 of AZD1222 vaccination. These receptors were taken from an adult in good health.

The V and J genes are TRBV28 and TRBJ1-3; a weak D match, TRBD1 (5 bases). This CDR3 has 15 amino acids. Germline loops: CDR1 MDHEN, CDR2 SYDVKM. Between the trimmed V and J ends, which lost 8 bases and 4 bases, there was a span of 18 bases. CDR3 DNA sequence: TGTGCCAGCCTGACTGGGGGAGGGGAAGGAAACACCATATATTTT. Translated, it gives CASLTGGGEGNTIYF.

This chain uses TRBV29-1 with TRBJ1-1; TRBD1 matches 7 bases. Germline V gives CDR1 SQVTM, CDR2 ANQGSEA. The junction had 5 bases not matched to a gene; V was cut back by 1 base and J by 0 bases. This CDR3 contains 15 residues. CDR3 residues: CSVEGGQTLNTEAFF. The DNA for the CDR3 is TGCAGCGTTGAAGGGGGACAGACATTGAACACTGAAGCTTTCTTT.

V is TRBV7-9 and J is TRBJ1-1; D call uncertain. CDR1 and CDR2 from the germline V gene are SEHNR and FQNEAQ (reference sequence). With 5 bases removed from V and 3 bases from J, the gap between germline ends came to 7 bases. CDR3 length: 12 residues. CDR3 in DNA: TGTGCCAGCAGCCCTTGGGACACTGAAGCTTTCTTT. Encoded protein: CASSPWDTEAFF. Full variable domain (remainder filled in from reference TRBV7-9 and TRBJ1-1): DTGVSQNPRHKITKRGQNVTFRCDPISEHNRLYWYRQTLGQGPEFLTYFQNEAQLEKSRLLSDRFSAERPKGSFSTLEIQRTEQGDSAMYLCASSPWDTEAFFGQGTRLTVV.

This clone was picked up one time. This specimen includes other DNA sequences encoding the same CDR3. The genes are TRBV6-5 and TRBJ2-2, with D possibly being TRBD1 (6 bases). The CDR3 extends over 15 amino acids. The germline V gene has CDR1 MNHEY and CDR2 SVGAGI. The germline V and J ends were trimmed by 6 bases and 1 base, with 12 bases remaining between them. CDR3 bases: TGTGCCAGCAGACTAACAGGGATGAACACCGGGGAGCTGTTTTTT. It codes for CASRLTGMNTGELFF.

The chain uses TRBV6-5 and TRBJ1-2; 12 nucleotides align to TRBD1. The CDR3 covers 15 residues. J gave up 8 bases and V 5 bases, and 9 bases lay outside the gene matches. Germline CDR1 is MNHEY and CDR2 is SVGAGI. CDR3 DNA: TGTGCCAGCAGTAGCCGGGACAGGGGGCAACGGGGCTACACCTTC. Its protein is CASSSRDRGQRGYTF.

This rearrangement joins TRBV19 to TRBJ2-7, with 8 positions matching TRBD2. Germline CDR1 and CDR2: LNHDA and SQIVND (reference sequence). After removal of 10 bases from V and 1 base from J, the junction contained 15 bases not matched to a gene. This CDR3 has 16 residues. The CDR3 loop reads CATPRASGYRSYEQYF. Written as DNA, the CDR3 is TGTGCCACCCCGAGAGCTAGCGGGTATAGGTCCTACGAGCAGTACTTC.

The rearrangement links TRBV7-2 to TRBJ1-1; 7 bases are shared with TRBD1. The CDR3 contains 14 residues. The V segment lost 4 bases and the J segment 1 base; nucleotides outside the gene matches: 3. Germline V gene data show CDR1 as SGHTA and CDR2 as FQGNSA. CDR3 bases: TGTGCCAGCAGCTACAGGGGCCCGAACACTGAAGCTTTCTTT. As protein: CASSYRGPNTEAFF.

The CDR3 nucleotides are TGTGCCAGTAGTGAGAGCGGGAGGGCCTACAATGAGCAGTTCTTC. This sequence encodes CASSESGRAYNEQFF. This chain uses TRBV19 with TRBJ2-1; 10 bases line up with TRBD2. The V and J ends lost 5 bases and 2 bases, in that order; junction bases with no gene match: 3. The CDR3 has 15 amino acids. The germline CDR1 and CDR2 sequences are LNHDA and SQIVND (reference sequence).

This chain joins TRBV20-1 and TRBJ1-2; unclear D gene. V shed 2 bases and J shed 8 bases, with 9 bases lying between them. Per the germline V gene, CDR1 is DFQATT and CDR2 is SNEGSKA (reference sequence). There are 11 residues in the CDR3. The CDR3: CSARRAPGYTF. CDR3 sequence (DNA): TGCAGTGCTAGAAGGGCGCCCGGCTACACCTTC.

As concerns this clone: The junction does not match germline at one end; this may be a read error. The CDR3 sequence is CASREAGSMNTEAFF. The CDR3 DNA is TGTGCCAGCAGGGAAGCAGGGTCCATGAACACTGAAGCTTTCTTT. The chain employs TRBV2 and TRBJ1-1; maybe TRBD1 (5 bases). CDR1 SNHLY and CDR2 FYNNEI come from the germline V gene. This CDR3 has 15 amino acids.

The chain recombines TRBV7-2 with TRBJ2-7; D gene uncertain. Germline CDR1 reads SGHTA; CDR2 reads FQGNSA. V was trimmed by 4 bases and J by 1 base, leaving 8 bases between them. The CDR3 loop spans 13 amino acids. The CDR3 region has the DNA TGTGCCAGCAGCTCTGGGTGGTCCTACGAGCAGTACTTC. Translation gives CASSSGWSYEQYF.

CDR3 bases: TGTGCCAGCTTGGAAGGACAGTCCTACGAGCAGTACTTC. Its translation: CASLEGQSYEQYF. The rearrangement joins TRBV11-2 to TRBJ2-7, with D perhaps matching TRBD1 (6 bases). V was clipped by 8 bases and J by 1 base, with 12 bases between them. The CDR3 is 13 amino acids. Looked up from germline, CDR1 is SGHAT and CDR2 is FQNNGV.

This sequence joins TRBV5-4 and TRBJ2-1, with a weak D call TRBD1 (5 bases). The CDR3 loop spans 12 amino acids. Germline V gene data show CDR1 as SGHNT and CDR2 as YYREEE (reference sequence). Trimming took off 3 bases at V and 8 bases at J, with 9 bases between the two ends. The CDR3 bases are TGTGCCAGCAGCTCGATAGGGGATGAGCAGTTCTTC. Amino acid sequence: CASSSIGDEQFF.

This clone has only a few counts. J is TRBJ1-6 and V is TRBV19; tentatively, D is TRBD1 (6 bases). Germline V gene sequence: CDR1 LNHDA, CDR2 SQIVND (reference sequence). CDR3 length: 15 residues. V lost 7 bases to trimming and J lost 2 bases, with 12 bases between them. The CDR3: CASTVTGAYNSPLHF. The CDR3 coding sequence is TGTGCCAGTACCGTGACAGGCGCCTATAATTCACCCCTCCACTTT.

This chain links TRBV7-2 with TRBJ2-7, with 7 bases aligning to TRBD2. The CDR3 covers 16 residues. The germline V gene encodes CDR1 SGHTA and CDR2 FQGNSA. After removal of 2 bases from V and 7 bases from J, the junction contained 14 bases not matched to a gene. In DNA form, the CDR3 reads TGTGCCAGCAGCTTACGCGCCCGGGAACTAGCGAAAGAGCAGTACTTC. Protein sequence: CASSLRARELAKEQYF.

Regarding this clone: In the same sample, other DNA sequences code for this CDR3. The chain combines TRBV11-3 with TRBJ1-3; D ambiguous. Per the germline V gene, CDR1 is SGHNT and CDR2 is YENEEA. V gave up 3 bases and J gave up 2 bases, with 5 bases separating them. This CDR3 contains 13 residues. In DNA, the CDR3 is TGTGCCAGCAGCTTGGGAGCTGGAAACACCATATATTTT. It codes for CASSLGAGNTIYF.

The genes are TRBV28 and TRBJ1-1; TRBD1 agrees at 8 bases. Germline lookup yields CDR1 MDHEN and CDR2 SYDVKM. With 6 bases clipped from V and 3 bases from J, the junction kept 6 bases outside the gene matches. The CDR3 extends over 14 amino acids. CDR3: CASSPGQGHTEAFF. The CDR3 DNA reads TGTGCCAGCAGCCCCGGACAGGGCCACACTGAAGCTTTCTTT.

The chain combines TRBV25-1 with TRBJ1-3, with D tentatively TRBD1 (6 bases). The CDR3 consists of 15 residues. Germline V lookup: CDR1 MGHDK, CDR2 SYGVNS. Trimming removed 3 bases at V and 2 bases at J, with 11 bases between. This CDR3 reads CASSDPRGPGNTIYF. CDR3 bases: TGTGCCAGCAGTGACCCCAGGGGCCCTGGAAACACCATATATTTT.

This chain connects TRBV5-1 to TRBJ1-2, with unresolved D. The germline V and J ends were trimmed by 4 bases and 0 bases, with 16 bases remaining between them. Germline assignment: CDR1 SGHRS and CDR2 YFSETQ. The CDR3 contains 16 residues. CDR3 bases: TGCGCCAGCAGCCCCCCCGTAGCCGCCTCTAACTATGGCTACACCTTC. This codes for CASSPPVAASNYGYTF.

As DNA, the CDR3 is TGTGCCACCAGTGAGGCGAACACTGAAGCTTTCTTT. Its protein product is CATSEANTEAFF. The chain couples TRBV24-1 to TRBJ1-1; D gene ambiguous. The CDR3 runs 12 residues. V lost 4 bases and J lost 1, with 3 bases in between. Looked up from germline, CDR1 is KGHDR and CDR2 is SFDVKD.

V and J are TRBV27 and TRBJ2-1; D not certain. The CDR3 spans 15 residues. The ends were cut back, 2 bases at V and 0 bases at J, with 8 bases in the middle. The germline gives CDR1 MNHEY, CDR2 SMNVEV (reference sequence). The CDR3 is CASSLVMTSYNEQFF. Written as DNA, the CDR3 is TGTGCCAGCAGTTTAGTCATGACCTCCTACAATGAGCAGTTCTTC.

This clone came up a few times. The chain is built from TRBV3-1 (or the pseudogene TRBV3-2) and TRBJ2-1; the D gene is possibly TRBD1 (6 bases). The CDR3 length is 15 residues. Per the germline V gene, CDR1 is LGHDT and CDR2 is YNNKEL (reference sequence). The V end was cut by 4 bases, the J end by 0 bases, with 10 bases between. The CDR3 loop is CASSLQGTSYNEQFF. The CDR3 DNA follows: TGTGCCAGCAGCCTACAGGGTACCTCCTACAATGAGCAGTTCTTC.

The chain is built from TRBV28 and TRBJ2-7, with 11 bases fitting TRBD2. Germline V lookup: CDR1 MDHEN, CDR2 SYDVKM. V lost 7 bases, J lost 4 bases, and 9 bases stayed unmatched. CDR3 length: 15 amino acids. For the CDR3, the DNA is TGTGCCAGCAACAAGGGACTAGCGGTATGGTACGAGCAGTACTTC. Its protein is CASNKGLAVWYEQYF. The full variable domain, with the rest looked up from reference TRBV28 and TRBJ2-7, is DVKVTQSSRYLVKRTGEKVFLECVQDMDHENMFWYRQDPGLGLRLIYFSYDVKMKEKGDIPEGYSVSREKKERFSLILESASTNQTSMYLCASNKGLAVWYEQYFGPGTRLTVT.

The gene calls are TRBV18 and TRBJ2-7; no firm D call. Trimming left V 0 bases short and J 1 base short, with 10 bases between. Germline V gene sequence: CDR1 KGHSH, CDR2 LQKENI. The CDR3 contains 15 residues. CDR3 DNA sequence: TGTGCCAGCTCACCACCGAATCCCCGGTCCTACGAGCAGTACTTC. This gives the protein CASSPPNPRSYEQYF.

CDR3 coding DNA: TGTGCCAGCAGGGTCCGGGACAGAGATGGCTACACCTTC. Translating it yields CASRVRDRDGYTF. This chain joins TRBV27 and TRBJ1-2; 7 nucleotides line up with TRBD1. From germline, CDR1 is MNHEY and CDR2 SMNVEV (reference sequence). The length of the CDR3 is 13 residues. V shed 6 bases and J 6 bases; nucleotides not matched to a gene: 7.

The DNA for the CDR3 is TGTGCCAGCAGCGTAGGGCCCGTGGGCGGCTACACCTTC. Its translation is CASSVGPVGGYTF. The rearrangement links TRBV7-3 to TRBJ1-2; no clear D gene. Germline loops: CDR1 SGHTA, CDR2 FQGTGA. The CDR3 has 13 residues. V lost 5 bases, J lost 8 bases, and 15 bases lay in between.

This sequence joins TRBV19 and TRBJ2-7; 8 bases align to TRBD1. Germline-derived CDR1 and CDR2 are LNHDA and SQIVND (reference sequence). CDR3 size: 15 residues. The J segment lost 1 base and the V segment lost 3 bases, leaving 5 bases of the junction unmatched. The CDR3 is CASSILGQGSYEQYF. CDR3 DNA sequence: TGTGCCAGTAGTATCTTAGGACAGGGTTCCTACGAGCAGTACTTC.

This chain connects TRBV18 to TRBJ1-2; TRBD1 matches 9 bases. The CDR3 totals 15 residues. Unmatched junction bases numbered 1, after V lost 1 base and J lost 1 base. Germline CDR1 reads KGHSH; CDR2 reads LQKENI. DNA for the CDR3: TGTGCCAGCTCACCACGACAGGGGGATAACTATGGCTACACCTTC. Its protein is CASSPRQGDNYGYTF.

V and J are TRBV24-1 and TRBJ2-5; 15 bases match TRBD2. Looked up from germline, CDR1 is KGHDR and CDR2 is SFDVKD. There are 19 residues in the CDR3. With V trimmed by 3 bases and J by 3 bases, 10 bases remained unmatched. CDR3 protein: CATSDPGLAGGFSEETQYF. The CDR3 DNA reads TGTGCCACCAGTGATCCGGGACTAGCGGGGGGCTTTAGCGAAGAGACCCAGTACTTC.

The gene calls are TRBV7-2 and TRBJ2-1, with TRBD1 as a possible D gene (5 bases). The CDR3 sequence is 14 residues long. V was cut by 0 bases and J by 9 bases, with 12 bases left in between. The germline gives CDR1 SGHTA, CDR2 FQGNSA. The CDR3 spells CASSLAGARGEQFF. The CDR3 DNA reads as TGTGCCAGCAGCTTAGCAGGGGCTAGGGGTGAGCAGTTCTTC.